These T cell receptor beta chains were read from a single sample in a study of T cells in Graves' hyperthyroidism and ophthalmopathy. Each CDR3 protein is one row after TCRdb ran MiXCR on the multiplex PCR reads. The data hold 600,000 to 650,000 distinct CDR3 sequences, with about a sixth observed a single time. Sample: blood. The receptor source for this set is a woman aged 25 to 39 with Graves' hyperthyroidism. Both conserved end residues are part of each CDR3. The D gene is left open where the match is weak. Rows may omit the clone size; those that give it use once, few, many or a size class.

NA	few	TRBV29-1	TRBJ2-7	CSVELVGLSETYEQYF	TGCAGCGTTGAATTGGTGGGACTCTCAGAAACCTACGAGCAGTACTTC
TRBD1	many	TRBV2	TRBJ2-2	CASSYQGATGELFF	TGTGCCAGCAGTTATCAGGGGGCGACCGGGGAGCTGTTTTTT
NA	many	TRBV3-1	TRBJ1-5	CASSQDSSTSVSNQPQHF	TGTGCCAGCAGCCAAGATAGTAGTACCTCGGTGAGCAATCAGCCCCAGCATTTT
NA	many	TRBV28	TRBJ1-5	CASSDGLGQPQHF	TGTGCCAGCAGTGACGGTTTGGGTCAGCCCCAGCATTTT
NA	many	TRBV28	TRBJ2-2	CASSFFLGTGELFF	TGTGCCAGCAGTTTTTTTCTGGGGACCGGGGAGCTGTTTTTT
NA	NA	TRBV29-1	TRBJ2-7	CSVELGASYEQYF	TGCAGCGTTGAACTGGGGGCGTCCTACGAGCAGTACTTC
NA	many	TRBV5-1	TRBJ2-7	CASSPEGSGYEQYF	TGCGCCAGCAGCCCCGAGGGTAGCGGCTACGAGCAGTACTTC
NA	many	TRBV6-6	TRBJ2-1	CASSYRERVDEQFF	TGTGCCAGCAGTTACCGGGAGAGGGTCGATGAGCAGTTCTTC
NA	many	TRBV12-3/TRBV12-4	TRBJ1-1	CASSRTMNTEAFF	TGTGCCAGCAGTAGGACTATGAACACTGAAGCTTTCTTT
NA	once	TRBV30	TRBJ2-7	CAWSGQGILYEQYF	TGTGCCTGGAGCGGGCAGGGTATTTTGTACGAGCAGTACTTC
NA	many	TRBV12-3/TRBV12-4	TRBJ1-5	CASSLSRFQPQHF	TGTGCCAGCAGTTTATCGAGGTTTCAGCCCCAGCATTTT
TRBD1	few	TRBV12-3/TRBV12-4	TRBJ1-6	CASSLATGGASPLHF	TGTGCCAGCAGTTTAGCAACAGGGGGCGCTTCACCCCTCCACTTT
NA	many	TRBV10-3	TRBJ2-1	CAISASSGRYNEQFF	TGTGCCATCAGTGCTTCGAGCGGGCGGTACAATGAGCAGTTCTTC
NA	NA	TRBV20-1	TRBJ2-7	CSARGRRGGTGISYEQYF	TGCAGTGCTAGAGGCCGGCGGGGGGGGACAGGGATCTCCTACGAGCAGTACTTC
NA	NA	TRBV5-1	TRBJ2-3	CASSFGSRRGTDTQYF	TGCGCCAGCAGCTTTGGGAGCCGAAGGGGGACCGATACGCAGTATTTT
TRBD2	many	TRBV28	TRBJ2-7	CASSSNRLAGVAEQYF	TGTGCCAGCAGTTCGAACCGACTAGCGGGAGTAGCCGAGCAGTACTTC
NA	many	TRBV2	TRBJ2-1	CASHSGFYNEQFF	TGTGCCAGCCACTCGGGGTTCTACAATGAGCAGTTCTTC
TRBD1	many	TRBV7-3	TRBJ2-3	CASSAGGGGADTQYF	TGTGCCAGCAGCGCAGGGGGCGGAGGGGCAGATACGCAGTATTTT
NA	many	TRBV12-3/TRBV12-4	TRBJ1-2	CASSRNYYGYTF	TGTGCCAGCAGTCGGAACTACTATGGCTACACCTTC
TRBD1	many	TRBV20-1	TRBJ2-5	CSALNPRTGVQETQYF	TGCAGTGCCCTGAACCCGAGGACAGGGGTACAGGAGACCCAGTACTTC
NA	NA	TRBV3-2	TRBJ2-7	CASSRPGLPYEQYF	TGTGCCAGCAGCCGACCGGGACTACCCTACGAGCAGTACTTC
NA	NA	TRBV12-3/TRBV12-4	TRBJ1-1	CASTTANTEAFF	TGTGCCAGCACGACGGCGAACACTGAAGCTTTCTTT
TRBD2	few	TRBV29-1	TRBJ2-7	CSVRGTSGKLYEQYF	TGCAGCGTGAGAGGGACTAGCGGGAAGCTCTACGAGCAGTACTTC
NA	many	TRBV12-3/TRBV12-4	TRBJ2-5	CASSLAPVETQYF	TGTGCCAGCAGTTTAGCGCCGGTGGAGACCCAGTACTTC
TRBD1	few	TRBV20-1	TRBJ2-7	CSALGQGVSYEQYF	TGCAGTGCCCTGGGACAGGGGGTCTCCTACGAGCAGTACTTC
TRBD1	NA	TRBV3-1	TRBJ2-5	CASSAGTGGQETQYF	TGTGCCAGCAGCGCTGGGACAGGGGGTCAAGAGACCCAGTACTTC
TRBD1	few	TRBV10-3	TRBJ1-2	CAISELGQGDGYTF	TGTGCCATCAGTGAGCTCGGACAGGGTGATGGCTACACCTTC
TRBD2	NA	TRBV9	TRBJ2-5	CASSVGRLAGTFSRETQYF	TGTGCCAGCAGCGTAGGACGACTAGCGGGTACTTTTTCGCGGGAGACCCAGTACTTC
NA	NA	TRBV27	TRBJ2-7	CASSYQRDYEQYF	TGTGCCAGCAGTTACCAGCGCGACTACGAGCAGTACTTC
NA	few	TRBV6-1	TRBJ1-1	CASRDNLNTEAFF	TGTGCCAGTAGGGACAATTTGAACACTGAAGCTTTCTTT
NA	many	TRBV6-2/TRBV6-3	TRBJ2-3	CASVTGGTDTQYF	TGTGCCAGCGTGACAGGTGGCACAGATACGCAGTATTTT
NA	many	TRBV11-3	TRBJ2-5	CASSSGRQYETQYF	TGTGCCAGCAGCTCCGGCCGACAGTACGAGACCCAGTACTTC
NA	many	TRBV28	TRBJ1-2	CASSPGTLIYGYTF	TGTGCCAGCAGTCCCGGGACACTTATTTATGGCTACACCTTC
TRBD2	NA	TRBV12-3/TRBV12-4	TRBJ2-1	CASISGTSGTYNEQFF	TGTGCCAGCATCTCGGGGACTAGCGGGACCTACAATGAGCAGTTCTTC
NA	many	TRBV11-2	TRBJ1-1	CASSLSGQQNTEAFF	TGTGCCAGCAGCTTATCGGGGCAGCAGAACACTGAAGCTTTCTTT
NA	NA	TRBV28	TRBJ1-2	CASSLGGGPYGYTF	TGTGCCAGCAGTTTAGGTGGAGGCCCATATGGCTACACCTTC
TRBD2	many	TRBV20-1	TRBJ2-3	CSAGTSGTDTQYF	TGCAGTGCCGGGACTAGCGGGACCGATACGCAGTATTTT
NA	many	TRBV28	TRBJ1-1	CASSPPGTDLEAFF	TGTGCCAGCAGTCCCCCCGGGACCGACCTTGAAGCTTTCTTT